The 29 T cell receptor beta chains given below trace back to one sample, sequenced in a study of blood T cell repertoires in COVID-19. The method was immunoSEQ multiplex PCR; TCRdb's version includes in-frame clones alone and lacks a portion of them. Among about 220,000 clones listed, 82% were seen once. Source material: PBMCs or T cells enriched from blood (not recorded which). These receptors were collected from a woman aged 60-70 years who had recovered from COVID-19.

This chain joins TRBV6-2 or TRBV6-3 and TRBJ2-5; D remains unclear. The germline V gene has CDR1 MNHEY and CDR2 SVGEGT. The CDR3 covers 13 residues. Trimming took off 5 bases at V and 2 bases at J, with 9 bases between the two ends. The CDR3 DNA is TGTGCCAGCAGTCCAGGAATACAAGAGACCCAGTACTTC. It codes for CASSPGIQETQYF.

The chain couples TRBV16 to TRBJ1-6; D is uncertain. The CDR3 runs to 14 residues. V was pared by 3 bases and J by 4 bases, with 7 bases between. Germline V CDR1 and CDR2: KGHSY, FQNENV. In nucleotides, the CDR3 is TGTGCCAGCAGCCAGGAGGGTTATAATTCACCCCTCCACTTT. This translates into CASSQEGYNSPLHF.

The rearrangement joins TRBV19 to TRBJ2-5; 7 positions match TRBD2. The CDR3 length is 13 residues. Unmatched junction bases numbered 3, after V lost 6 bases and J lost 2 bases. From germline, CDR1 is LNHDA and CDR2 SQIVND (reference sequence). The CDR3 DNA reads as TGTGCCAGTAGCGGGGGGTTTCAAGAGACCCAGTACTTC. Protein: CASSGGFQETQYF.

V and J are TRBV14 and TRBJ2-7; 13 bases align to TRBD2. CDR3 size: 17 residues. J gave up 2 bases and V 2 bases, and 6 bases lay outside the gene matches. Germline assignment: CDR1 SGHDN and CDR2 FVKESK. The CDR3 region is CASSQLPGLAGPYEQYF. The CDR3 bases are TGTGCCAGCAGCCAATTGCCGGGACTAGCGGGGCCCTACGAGCAGTACTTC.

The chain has TRBV7-9 and TRBJ1-6, with 7 bases lining up with TRBD1. This CDR3 is built from 15 residues. J lost 8 bases, V lost 2 bases, and 6 bases had no gene match. CDR1 is SEHNR, CDR2 FQNEAQ, per germline (reference sequence). CDR3 in DNA: TGTGCCAGCAGCTTACAAGGGACAGTTGATTCACCCCTCCACTTT. This sequence encodes CASSLQGTVDSPLHF. Full variable domain (remainder filled in from reference TRBV7-9 and TRBJ1-6): DTGVSQNPRHKITKRGQNVTFRCDPISEHNRLYWYRQTLGQGPEFLTYFQNEAQLEKSRLLSDRFSAERPKGSFSTLEIQRTEQGDSAMYLCASSLQGTVDSPLHFGNGTRLTVT.

As for this clone: Other DNA sequences in this specimen translate into the identical CDR3. The chain links TRBV5-1 to TRBJ2-2; 9 bases are a match to TRBD2. CDR3 length: 16 amino acids. The V gene's germline CDR1 is SGHRS and CDR2 YFSETQ. V dropped 0 bases and J dropped 1; count of bases not matched to a gene: 1. This CDR3 is CASSLALAGNTGELFF. The CDR3 region has the DNA TGCGCCAGCAGCTTGGCACTAGCGGGGAACACCGGGGAGCTGTTTTTT. Filled out from reference TRBV5-1 and TRBJ2-2, the complete variable domain reads KAGVTQTPRYLIKTRGQQVTLSCSPISGHRSVSWYQQTPGQGLQFLFEYFSETQRNKGNFPGRFSGRQFSNSRSEMNVSTLELGDSALYLCASSLALAGNTGELFFGEGSRLTVL.

The rearrangement joins TRBV6-5 to TRBJ1-5, with 7 bases aligning to TRBD1. The CDR3 length is 15 residues. Germline CDR1 and CDR2: MNHEY and SVGAGI. V dropped 6 bases and J dropped 10; count of bases not matched to a gene: 15. The CDR3 DNA reads as TGTGCCAGCAGCCCATTAACAGGGGACGCCCCACCCCAGCATTTT. This gives the protein CASSPLTGDAPPQHF.

This clone has a single count. V usage is TRBV6-5 and J usage is TRBJ2-7, with 10 bases lining up with TRBD2. Germline V gene data show CDR1 as MNHEY and CDR2 as SVGAGI. After removal of 0 bases from V and 0 bases from J, the junction contained 2 bases not matched to a gene. This CDR3 spans 16 amino acids. The CDR3 DNA follows: TGTGCCAGCAGTTACTCGCTAGCGGGGGCCTCCTACGAGCAGTACTTC. It yields the protein CASSYSLAGASYEQYF.

The gene calls are TRBV7-2 and TRBJ1-6; 9 bases line up with TRBD1. CDR3 length: 15 amino acids. Germline V lookup: CDR1 SGHTA, CDR2 FQGNSA. The J segment lost 7 bases and the V segment lost 8 bases, leaving 9 bases of the junction unmatched. CDR3 DNA sequence: TGTGCCAGCCTAGGACAGGGGACGGGGAATTCACCCCTCCACTTT. This codes for CASLGQGTGNSPLHF. Full variable domain (rest looked up from reference TRBV7-2 and TRBJ1-6): GAGVSQSPSNKVTEKGKDVELRCDPISGHTALYWYRQSLGQGLEFLIYFQGNSAPDKSGLPSDRFSAERTGGSVSTLTIQRTQQEDSAVYLCASLGQGTGNSPLHFGNGTRLTVT.

The V gene is TRBV27, the J gene TRBJ2-3; tentative D call: TRBD2 (7 bases). The length of the CDR3 is 16 residues. The V end was cut by 8 bases, the J end by 4 bases, with 22 bases between. Germline V lookup: CDR1 MNHEY, CDR2 SMNVEV (reference sequence). The CDR3 DNA is TGTGCCAGCCGAACCGTTAGGGGGAGGGTTCCAGATACGCAGTATTTT. Its translation: CASRTVRGRVPDTQYF.

The chain joins TRBV25-1 to TRBJ2-2; TRBD1 agrees at 9 bases. The germline gives CDR1 MGHDK, CDR2 SYGVNS. CDR3 size: 15 residues. The junction had 5 bases not matched to a gene; V was cut back by 5 bases and J by 4 bases. The CDR3 sequence: CASSSQGAATGELFF. The CDR3 region has the DNA TGTGCCAGCAGTTCACAGGGGGCAGCCACCGGGGAGCTGTTTTTT. Looking up the rest from reference TRBV25-1 and TRBJ2-2 gives the full variable domain: EADIYQTPRYLVIGTGKKITLECSQTMGHDKMYWYQQDPGMELHLIHYSYGVNSTEKGDLSSESTVSRIRTEHFPLTLESARPSHTSQYLCASSSQGAATGELFFGEGSRLTVL.

The chain employs TRBV5-4 and TRBJ2-7; TRBD2 is a possible D gene (8 bases). The CDR3 runs 17 residues. Germline CDR1 SGHNT, CDR2 YYREEE (reference sequence). V was shortened by 4 bases and J by 2 bases, with 22 bases between the two germline ends. The CDR3 sequence: CASSPRGGRGTAYEQYF. The CDR3 nucleotides read TGTGCCAGCAGCCCCCGGGGGGGGAGAGGGACAGCCTACGAGCAGTACTTC.

The chain couples TRBV7-8 to TRBJ2-5, with D perhaps TRBD2 (6 bases). The CDR3 is made up of 14 amino acids. CDR1 SGHVS and CDR2 FQNEAQ come from the germline V gene. V lost 5 bases, J lost 4 bases, and 14 bases lay in between. This CDR3 reads CASSPRGGTETQYF. The CDR3 region has the DNA TGTGCCAGCAGCCCACGGGGAGGAACAGAGACCCAGTACTTC.

This clone was counted a few times. The rearrangement joins TRBV6-5 to TRBJ2-1; D is unresolved. Trimming shortened V by 5 bases and J by 3 bases, and 2 bases separated the two germline ends. Looked up from germline, CDR1 is MNHEY and CDR2 is SVGAGI. The CDR3 length is 11 residues. The CDR3 DNA is TGTGCCAGCAGTCTCTACAATGAGCAGTTCTTC. Translated, it gives CASSLYNEQFF.

The rearrangement uses TRBV7-8 and TRBJ2-3; D not certain. Germline V gene lookup returns CDR1 SGHVS and CDR2 FQNEAQ. The CDR3 loop spans 15 amino acids. The V end lost 0 bases, the J end lost 2 bases, and 9 bases lay between the germline ends. This CDR3 is CASSLATQPTDTQYF. Written as DNA, the CDR3 is TGTGCCAGCAGCTTAGCTACTCAACCCACAGATACGCAGTATTTT.

The J gene is TRBJ2-5, the V gene TRBV29-1; 7 bases agree with TRBD2. The V and J ends lost 7 bases and 3 bases, in that order; junction bases with no gene match: 8. The CDR3 consists of 13 residues. Germline CDR1 is SQVTM and CDR2 is ANQGSEA. CDR3 residues: CSAAGSGEETQYF. The CDR3, as DNA: TGCAGCGCCGCTGGGAGCGGGGAAGAGACCCAGTACTTC. Drawing the rest from reference TRBV29-1 and TRBJ2-5, the complete variable domain is SAVISQKPSRDICQRGTSLTIQCQVDSQVTMMFWYRQQPGQSLTLIATANQGSEATYESGFVIDKFPISRPNLTFSTLTVSNMSPEDSSIYLCSAAGSGEETQYFGPGTRLLVL.

This clone was detected only a few times. The chain links TRBV6-5 to TRBJ1-1; 7 nucleotides agree with TRBD1. The length of the CDR3 is 11 residues. Germline V gene data show CDR1 as MNHEY and CDR2 as SVGAGI. J was trimmed by 11 bases and V by 6 bases; bases with no gene match: 6. The CDR3: CASSPGGRAFF. The CDR3 nucleotides are TGTGCCAGCAGCCCAGGGGGTCGCGCTTTCTTT.

CDR3 bases: TGCAGCGTTGTCCAGGTTTATGGGCAAGCTTTCTTT. This gives the protein CSVVQVYGQAFF. The chain has TRBV29-1 and TRBJ1-1; D is uncertain. The V and J ends lost 4 bases and 9 bases respectively, with 15 bases between them. The germline gives CDR1 SQVTM, CDR2 ANQGSEA. CDR3 size: 12 residues.

The chain is built from TRBV7-9 and TRBJ2-5; D gene uncertain. V lost 5 bases and J 4 bases, leaving 11 bases between the germline ends. CDR1 and CDR2 (germline): SEHNR, FQNEAQ (reference sequence). The CDR3 spans 13 residues. DNA of the CDR3: TGTGCCAGCAGCCCCATTGGGCCAGAGACCCAGTACTTC. Protein sequence: CASSPIGPETQYF.

This rearrangement joins TRBV6-5 to TRBJ1-1; D is undetermined. Trimming pared 5 bases from V and 1 base from J, leaving 8 bases between. The CDR3 runs to 13 residues. From germline, CDR1 is MNHEY and CDR2 SVGAGI. The CDR3 DNA reads as TGTGCCAGCAGTATCACAGCGAACACTGAAGCTTTCTTT. This translates into CASSITANTEAFF.

V usage is TRBV7-2 and J usage is TRBJ1-2; perhaps TRBD1 as D (6 bases). CDR1 and CDR2 from the germline V gene are SGHTA and FQGNSA. The length of the CDR3 is 10 residues. V dropped 11 bases and J dropped 8 bases, with 12 bases sitting between them. CDR3 sequence: CAAMDRGYTF. CDR3 nucleotides: TGTGCCGCCATGGACAGAGGCTACACCTTC.

The chain links TRBV7-2 to TRBJ1-1; unclear D gene. The CDR3 loop spans 14 amino acids. Trimming took off 2 bases at V and 10 bases at J, with 17 bases between the two ends. The germline CDR1 and CDR2 sequences are SGHTA and FQGNSA. The CDR3 nucleotides read TGTGCCAGCAGCTTAATCTACGGGTCGGTGGGAGCTTTCTTT. Translated: CASSLIYGSVGAFF.

This chain uses TRBV15 with TRBJ1-4; 8 bases fit TRBD1. This CDR3 spans 14 amino acids. V trimming: 1 base; J trimming: 7 bases; junction bases outside the gene matches: 2. In germline, CDR1 is LNHNV, CDR2 YYDKDF (reference sequence). This chain's CDR3 is CATSRGQGSEKLFF. The CDR3 nucleotides are TGTGCCACCAGCAGAGGACAGGGGAGTGAAAAACTGTTTTTT.

The CDR3 sequence: CASSLGAGITETQYF. DNA for the CDR3: TGTGCCAGCAGTTTAGGAGCGGGAATAACGGAGACCCAGTACTTC. The V and J genes are TRBV27 and TRBJ2-5; 7 bases line up with TRBD2. J was trimmed by 5 bases and V by 2 bases; bases with no gene match: 8. This CDR3 contains 15 residues. In germline, CDR1 is MNHEY, CDR2 SMNVEV (reference sequence).

This clone occurred a few times. The J gene is TRBJ2-7, the V gene TRBV5-1; 7 nucleotides line up with TRBD2. Per germline, CDR1 SGHRS and CDR2 YFSETQ. The CDR3 has 14 residues. J gave up 1 base and V 1 base, and 2 bases lay outside the gene matches. The CDR3 nucleotides read TGCGCCAGCAGCTTGCTAGCGGCTTCCTACGAGCAGTACTTC. Protein: CASSLLAASYEQYF.

The J gene is TRBJ2-2, the V gene TRBV7-8; TRBD1 matches 7 bases. The CDR3 has 15 amino acids. V lost 5 bases to trimming and J lost 5 bases; unmatched junction nucleotides: 8. CDR1 is SGHVS, CDR2 FQNEAQ, per germline. The CDR3 nucleotides are TGTGCCAGCAGCCCCAGGGACAGCAATACCGGGGAGCTGTTTTTT. Protein product: CASSPRDSNTGELFF. Full variable domain (rest looked up from reference TRBV7-8 and TRBJ2-2): GAGVSQSPRYKVAKRGQDVALRCDPISGHVSLFWYQQALGQGPEFLTYFQNEAQLDKSGLPSDRFFAERPEGSVSTLKIQRTQQEDSAVYLCASSPRDSNTGELFFGEGSRLTVL.

J is TRBJ1-2 and V is TRBV27; 7 bases are shared with TRBD1. The germline V gene has CDR1 MNHEY and CDR2 SMNVEV (reference sequence). J lost 2 bases, V lost 5 bases, and 5 bases had no gene match. The CDR3 sequence is 14 residues long. CDR3 DNA: TGTGCCAGCAGTCCCAGGGGGTTGAACTATGGCTACACCTTC. It translates to CASSPRGLNYGYTF.

This clone was observed a single time. The V call is TRBV6-2 or TRBV6-3, the J call TRBJ2-5; D is perhaps TRBD1 (6 bases). The CDR3 runs 17 residues. From germline, CDR1 is MNHEY and CDR2 SVGEGT. The germline V and J ends were trimmed by 0 bases and 5 bases, with 19 bases remaining between them. CDR3 DNA sequence: TGTGCCAGCAGTTACTCGATTACAGGGCCCCAGGTTGAGACCCAGTACTTC. Residues: CASSYSITGPQVETQYF.

The CDR3 DNA is TGTGCCAGCAGTCCCTCCACAGTTGTCTCCTACGAGCAGTACTTC. Translated: CASSPSTVVSYEQYF. The chain joins TRBV4-2 to TRBJ2-7; D unclear. This CDR3 is built from 15 residues. Looked up from germline, CDR1 is LGHNA and CDR2 is YNFKEQ. Trimming pared 6 bases from V and 0 bases from J, leaving 15 bases between.